One and the same sample provided the 8 T cell receptor beta chains below, sequenced in a study of vaccination and CD4 T cells after COVID-19. Treatment here: roughly 10-day PBMC culture with coronavirus spike peptide pools or control peptides (ViraFEST assay). The Oncomine TCR Beta short-read assay generated sequence data from the DNA of cultured CD4+ T cells. Via MiXCR, TCRdb re-called the PCR reads, giving one row per CDR3 protein. The repertoire holds more than 10,000 distinct CDR3 sequences, with under 65% as singletons. These receptors' antigens are unknown. Sample: CD4+ T cells from blood, cultured in vitro. The receptor set was obtained from a human donor who had recovered from COVID-19.

Notes on this clonotype: Mismatch with germline at one junction end may stem from a read error. The chain uses TRBV29-1 and TRBJ2-1; TRBD2 agrees at 15 bases. CDR1 and CDR2 from the germline V gene are SQVTM and ANQGSEA. The CDR3 covers 15 residues. The CDR3: CSVDPRTSGRANCDF. The CDR3 coding sequence is TGCAGCGTTGATCCAAGGACTAGCGGGAGGGCCAATTGTGACTTC.

The chain combines TRBV6-1 with TRBJ2-2; perhaps TRBD1 as D (6 bases). This CDR3 has 14 amino acids. Germline CDR1 is MNHNS and CDR2 is SASEGT. The germline V and J ends were trimmed by 7 bases and 0 bases, with 9 bases remaining between them. This CDR3 reads CASTRTANTGELFF. The CDR3, as DNA: TGTGCCAGCACACGGACAGCGAACACCGGGGAGCTGTTTTTT.

The chain recombines TRBV7-2 with TRBJ2-2; no firm D call. The germline gives CDR1 SGHTA, CDR2 FQGNSA. The CDR3 loop spans 12 amino acids. The V gene lost 4 bases and the J gene lost 3 bases, with 3 bases spanning the gap. CDR3 region: CASSYYTGELFF. CDR3 coding DNA: TGTGCCAGCAGCTATTACACCGGGGAGCTGTTTTTT.

There are a few counts of this clonotype. The chain is built from TRBV7-2 and TRBJ2-2; 13 positions match TRBD2. The ends lost 5 bases at V and 4 bases at J; junction bases unmatched: 4. The CDR3 consists of 16 residues. Germline V gene data show CDR1 as SGHTA and CDR2 as FQGNSA. The CDR3 nucleotides read TGTGCCAGCAGCATTACTAGCGGGAGGGCCACCGGGGAGCTGTTTTTT. It is translated as CASSITSGRATGELFF.

V and J are TRBV18 and TRBJ2-7; D gene ambiguous. Trimming removed 2 bases at V and 8 bases at J, with 19 bases between. CDR1 and CDR2 from the germline V gene are KGHSH and LQKENI. CDR3 size: 15 residues. CDR3 nucleotides: TGTGCCAGCTCACCATTGCTACCACACGGTGAGAAGCAGTACTTC. Residues: CASSPLLPHGEKQYF.

The chain has TRBV5-1 and TRBJ2-7; D might be TRBD2 (6 bases). There are 14 residues in the CDR3. Germline V CDR1 and CDR2: SGHRS, YFSETQ. The V end lost 6 bases, the J end lost 0 bases, and 13 bases lay between the germline ends. CDR3 amino acids: CASKSSSDSYEQYF. Here the CDR3 DNA reads TGCGCCAGCAAAAGTTCTAGCGACTCCTACGAGCAGTACTTC.

Only a few counts were recorded for this clonotype. The chain is built from TRBV10-3 and TRBJ2-2; D perhaps matches TRBD1 (6 bases). The CDR3 spans 15 residues. Trimming stripped 8 bases from V and 4 bases from J, with 17 bases between. From germline, CDR1 is ENHRY and CDR2 SYGVKD. CDR3 DNA: TGTGCCATCGGAGAGACCAGGGGTGGCACCGGGGAGCTGTTTTTT. As protein: CAIGETRGGTGELFF.

This rearrangement joins TRBV19 to TRBJ2-7; the D gene could be TRBD1 or TRBD2 (6 bases each). Looked up from germline, CDR1 is LNHDA and CDR2 is SQIVND (reference sequence). The germline V and J ends were trimmed by 3 bases and 0 bases, with 18 bases remaining between them. The CDR3 is made up of 17 amino acids. CDR3 loop: CASSIGGWPPLSYEQYF. The CDR3 bases are TGTGCCAGTAGTATCGGGGGCTGGCCTCCCCTCTCCTACGAGCAGTACTTC.